Below are 15 T cell receptor beta chains sequenced from a single sample in a study of blood T cell repertoires in COVID-19. Sequencing used immunoSEQ multiplex PCR; TCRdb keeps in-frame clones, though not all of them. The sample holds 300,000 to 350,000 clones, around 86% seen once. The specimen was peripheral blood. These receptors were collected from a woman between 50 and 59 years old with COVID-19, enrolled during active disease.

The chain carries TRBV25-1 and TRBJ2-7, with TRBD1 identical over 7 bases. The junction had 6 bases not matched to a gene; V was cut back by 2 bases and J by 2 bases. CDR1 and CDR2 (germline): MGHDK, SYGVNS. The CDR3 has 15 residues. The CDR3 reads CASSEPGTEAYEQYF. The CDR3 DNA reads TGTGCCAGCAGTGAACCCGGGACAGAAGCCTACGAGCAGTACTTC.

The chain carries TRBV7-9 and TRBJ2-3; 10 bases fit TRBD1. The CDR3 extends over 15 amino acids. Germline CDR1 and CDR2: SEHNR and FQNEAQ (reference sequence). The ends lost 3 bases at V and 5 bases at J; junction bases unmatched: 5. The CDR3 DNA follows: TGTGCCAGCAGCTTCCGACAGGGGGCCGTAGATACGCAGTATTTT. Translated: CASSFRQGAVDTQYF.

The chain recombines TRBV7-9 with TRBJ1-2, with D hard to call. The V gene lost 4 bases and the J gene lost 2 bases, with 8 bases spanning the gap. CDR1 is SEHNR and CDR2 is FQNEAQ in the germline V gene (reference sequence). The CDR3 is made up of 13 amino acids. The DNA for the CDR3 is TGTGCCAGCAGCTCCTTAGAAAACTATGGCTACACCTTC. This codes for CASSSLENYGYTF.

The chain combines TRBV19 with TRBJ2-5; perhaps TRBD2 as D (7 bases). Germline V CDR1 and CDR2: LNHDA, SQIVND (reference sequence). With 3 bases removed from V and 4 bases from J, the gap between germline ends came to 12 bases. CDR3 size: 14 residues. The CDR3, as DNA: TGTGCCAGTAGTATGAGGGGGGGGCGAGAGACCCAGTACTTC. Protein: CASSMRGGRETQYF.

The V gene is TRBV3-1 (or the pseudogene TRBV3-2), the J gene TRBJ2-5; 10 bases line up with TRBD2. V dropped 1 base and J dropped 2; count of bases not matched to a gene: 16. The CDR3 runs to 20 residues. The V gene's germline CDR1 is LGHDT and CDR2 YNNKEL (reference sequence). For the CDR3, the DNA is TGTGCCAGCAGCCAAGGCAAGGGGACTAGCGTAATTAGTTTTCAAGAGACCCAGTACTTC. It is translated as CASSQGKGTSVISFQETQYF.

The J gene is TRBJ1-1, the V gene TRBV5-1, with TRBD1 identical over 7 bases. Germline V gives CDR1 SGHRS, CDR2 YFSETQ. The ends lost 3 bases at V and 0 bases at J; junction bases unmatched: 2. CDR3 length: 14 residues. The CDR3 is CASSYRGVNTEAFF. The CDR3 nucleotides read TGCGCCAGCAGCTACAGGGGAGTGAACACTGAAGCTTTCTTT.

The chain carries TRBV25-1 and TRBJ2-4; 7 bases fit TRBD2. V lost 4 bases and J lost 1; bases outside the gene matches: 7. The CDR3 covers 16 residues. From germline, CDR1 is MGHDK and CDR2 SYGVNS. The chain's CDR3 is CASSGLSGMAKNIQYF. DNA for the CDR3: TGTGCCAGCAGTGGATTGAGCGGGATGGCCAAAAACATTCAGTACTTC.

The rearrangement joins TRBV21-1 to TRBJ2-3; the table's D gene call, TRBD2, was not cross checked with the DNA. TRBV21-1 is marked as a pseudogene. The CDR3 is made up of 16 amino acids. The CDR3 loop reads CASSIRTSGTTDTQYF. The CDR3 DNA is TGTGCCAGCAGCATTCGGACTAGCGGGACCACAGATACGCAGTATTTT.

This clone came up once. J is TRBJ2-7 and V is TRBV3-1 (or the pseudogene TRBV3-2); perhaps TRBD2 as D (5 bases). In germline, CDR1 is LGHDT, CDR2 YNNKEL (reference sequence). This CDR3 has 14 residues. V lost 1 base to trimming and J lost 4 bases, with 11 bases between them. CDR3 region: CASSQAYGGYEQYF. CDR3 DNA sequence: TGTGCCAGCAGCCAAGCCTACGGAGGTTACGAGCAGTACTTC.

This clone was observed a single time. This chain links TRBV5-1 with TRBJ1-4, with D possibly matching TRBD1 (6 bases). Trimming took off 3 bases at V and 4 bases at J, with 13 bases between the two ends. This CDR3 spans 15 amino acids. CDR1 is SGHRS and CDR2 is YFSETQ in the germline V gene. The chain's CDR3 is CASSSQGGVNEKLFF. The CDR3, as DNA: TGCGCCAGCAGCTCCCAAGGGGGTGTTAATGAAAAACTGTTTTTT.

This chain joins TRBV5-1 and TRBJ1-3; D is unclear. The CDR3 consists of 16 residues. The V gene's germline CDR1 is SGHRS and CDR2 YFSETQ. V gave up 4 bases and J gave up 0 bases, with 14 bases separating them. In nucleotides, the CDR3 is TGCGCCAGCAGCACGGAGGCCCTCAGCTCTGGAAACACCATATATTTT. Protein product: CASSTEALSSGNTIYF.

The rearrangement joins TRBV5-1 to TRBJ2-6; a weak D match, TRBD2 (5 bases). The germline V gene has CDR1 SGHRS and CDR2 YFSETQ. Deletions cut 0 bases from V and 0 bases from J, with 7 bases between. CDR3 length equals 16 residues. CDR3 in DNA: TGCGCCAGCAGCTTGGCTGACTACTCTGGGGCCAACGTCCTGACTTTC. It codes for CASSLADYSGANVLTF.

This clone occurred a few times. The gene calls are TRBV29-1 and TRBJ2-7, with 10 bases fitting TRBD2. Per germline, CDR1 SQVTM and CDR2 ANQGSEA. The CDR3 extends over 15 amino acids. Trimming removed 7 bases from V and 2 bases from J; junction bases left unmatched: 11. The chain's CDR3 is CSAQLPSGRAYEQYF. The CDR3 nucleotides read TGCAGCGCCCAATTACCGAGCGGGAGGGCCTACGAGCAGTACTTC.

The table lists this clone with many counts. The chain links TRBV6-4 to TRBJ2-1; 10 bases are a match to TRBD2. V lost 2 bases and J lost 7; bases outside the gene matches: 5. Germline V gene data show CDR1 as MRHNA and CDR2 as SNTAGT. The CDR3 sequence is 15 residues long. The CDR3 nucleotides read TGTGCCAGCAGTGACCTAGCGGGAGAAGGGAATGAGCAGTTCTTC. Its protein is CASSDLAGEGNEQFF.

There are a few counts of this clone. The chain carries TRBV7-9 and TRBJ2-1; no reliable D call. The CDR3 sequence is 17 residues long. The germline V gene encodes CDR1 SEHNR and CDR2 FQNEAQ (reference sequence). Trimming took 1 base from V and 0 from J, leaving 13 bases between them. CDR3 loop: CASSLVARLSSYNEQFF. The CDR3 DNA is TGTGCCAGCAGCTTAGTCGCGCGCCTTAGCTCCTACAATGAGCAGTTCTTC.